This record concerns one TCR beta chain sequence. Its antigen is not yet known. The record has no base qualities; no much larger clone is one base away. This entry comes from a study of blood T cell repertoires in COVID-19 (dated by TCRdb to 2018 to 2020). About the full investigation: Samples from collaborators originated in the United States, Italy and Spain and spanned both the acute and convalescent phases of COVID-19. The prospective study material was composed of cDNA or gDNA derived from T cells, B-cell-depleted T cells, or PBMCs. Subjects who had been exposed to COVID-19, were actively infected with it, or had recovered from it provided the deeply sampled blood TCRbeta repertoires that made up the dataset. The repertoires were released in a freely available public database meant as a resource for research on the immune response to SARS-CoV-2. Samples came from the ongoing ImmuneRACE study (first 160 participants) plus 1,254 subjects from 6 global collaborators. A de-identified subject ID, COVID-19 status, age in years and sex were almost always included in the sample metadata. Where available, HLA class I and class II types were obtained from metadata supplied by the sample provider rather than from assay-based typing. The paper as a whole reports these results and caveats: Clinical and demographic metadata were provided uncurated, with the amount varying by source and participant.

V is clipped by 8 bases and J by 6 bases, and the sequence between their germline boundaries is 14 bases long. Inclusive of the bounding cysteine and phenylalanine, the CDR3 is 13 residues long. The sequence is cut down to CDR3 DNA, 39 bases in frame from base 1. Sequences MGHDK (CDR1) and SYGVNS (CDR2) are obtained from the germline V gene. The immunoSEQ Assay, a bias-controlled multiplex PCR, was used to amplify TCRbeta CDR3 regions from genomic DNA. The authors' pipeline ran thus. Within the assay, amplification of reference gene primers was used to estimate how many nucleated cells each sample contained. Sequence reads were collapsed and filtered to measure the absolute abundance of every unique TCRbeta CDR3 rearrangement. Productive Simpson clonality was computed per sample as the square root of Simpson's diversity index over productive rearrangements. TCRdb limited this immuneACCESS table to in-frame rearrangements with V and J called. A share of clones is missing; checked studies link under half to unresolved V genes, and the rest is unexplained. D and trimming were read from the DNA, whereas the V and J calls and clone size are those reported in that table. This sample is represented by some 240,000 clones; 80% to 90% of them were singletons. The biggest ten clones account for about 3.4% of the sample.

Enrolling through a virtual design, the prospective study's participants ranged in age from about 18 to 100 years and lived across roughly 24 United States geographic areas. In the prospective study, cohorts were assigned on the basis of participant-reported clinical history obtained from a screening survey and a study questionnaire. A participant counted as exposed if, within 2 weeks of entering the study, that participant had been in contact with someone who had a PCR-confirmed or clinician-diagnosed COVID-19 case. In the prospective study, whole blood, serum and a nasopharyngeal or oropharyngeal swab were collected from each participant by mobile phlebotomists. Prospective study participants could optionally give additional blood draws and questionnaires over an approximately two-month period. Before DNA extraction, blood samples from the prospective study were shipped at room temperature or frozen.

The sequence came from a middle-aged woman who had been exposed to COVID-19. The V and J genes are TRBV25-1 and TRBJ2-1; TRBD2 is perhaps the D gene, given 6 matching bases. Sequencing input: PBMCs or T cells enriched from blood (not recorded which). The base sequence is TGTGCCAGCTCCGCGGCCGGGAGCAATGAGCAGTTCTTC. Translated, this is CASSAAGSNEQFF.